A selection of T cell receptor beta chains follows, all from one sample in a study of T cells after yellow fever vaccination. One entry per CDR3 protein, called by TCRdb with MiXCR from the 5' RACE reads. In the table there are some 550,000 distinct CDR3 sequences, about 19% of which are singletons. Sample: PBMCs, taken 15 days after the yellow fever booster vaccination. Receptor source: a man younger than 45 who received the YFV17D yellow fever vaccine. The CDR3 runs from the conserved cysteine through the conserved F or W. Each record gives: J gene, V gene, D gene, clone size, CDR3 protein, CDR3 DNA. D genes are given only for firm matches. Size is omitted from some rows. Given values are once, few, many or a class for expanded clones.

TRBJ1-2 | TRBV7-2 | . | . | CASSLLQGPKTF | TGTGCCAGCAGCTTATTGCAGGGACCGAAAACCTTC
TRBJ2-1 | TRBV5-6 | TRBD1 | few | CASSDPGGQFF | TGTGCCAGCAGCGATCCAGGGGGGCAGTTCTTC
TRBJ2-5 | TRBV10-3 | TRBD2 | . | CAISTDQRGETQYF | TGTGCCATCAGCACCGACCAGCGGGGAGAGACCCAGTACTTC
TRBJ2-2 | TRBV29-1 | . | few | CSGRIPGTGELFF | TGCAGCGGCCGAATCCCCGGGACCGGGGAGCTGTTTTTT
TRBJ2-1 | TRBV24-1 | TRBD2 | . | CATSLAGGRFEQFF | TGTGCCACCAGTCTAGCGGGAGGGCGATTTGAGCAGTTCTTC
TRBJ2-5 | TRBV4-2 | . | few | CASSEKGGETQYF | TGTGCCAGCAGCGAAAAGGGGGGAGAGACCCAGTACTTC
TRBJ1-1 | TRBV20-1 | TRBD1 | few | CSAEQGSNTEAFF | TGCAGTGCGGAACAGGGGTCGAACACTGAAGCTTTCTTT
TRBJ2-2 | TRBV5-1 | . | . | CASSPPSDYTGELFF | TGCGCCAGCAGCCCCCCCAGCGACTACACCGGGGAGCTGTTTTTT
TRBJ2-5 | TRBV11-3 | . | few | CASSLRGQPQETQYF | TGTGCCAGCAGCTTAAGAGGACAGCCTCAAGAGACCCAGTACTTC
TRBJ2-3 | TRBV5-1 | . | many | CASSSGLLSTDTQYF | TGCGCCAGCAGCTCCGGACTACTGAGCACAGATACGCAGTATTTT
TRBJ2-3 | TRBV6-5 | TRBD2 | few | CASSFRTSGATDTQYF | TGTGCCAGCAGTTTCCGGACTAGCGGGGCCACAGATACGCAGTATTTT
TRBJ2-2 | TRBV7-8 | . | . | CASSQRAGFKSGELFF | TGTGCCAGCAGCCAAAGGGCGGGTTTTAAGTCCGGGGAGCTGTTTTTT
TRBJ1-1 | TRBV30 | TRBD1 | few | CAWSTGGARTEAFF | TGTGCCTGGAGCACAGGGGGCGCGAGGACTGAAGCTTTCTTT
TRBJ2-7 | TRBV10-3 | TRBD2 | few | CAISEGLADTYEQYF | TGTGCCATCAGTGAAGGGCTAGCGGATACCTACGAGCAGTACTTC
TRBJ2-3 | TRBV5-1 | . | . | CASSLLGAGDTQYF | TGCGCCAGCAGCTTGCTTGGGGCGGGAGATACGCAGTATTTT
TRBJ1-1 | TRBV29-1 | . | . | CSVRNLNTEAFF | TGCAGCGTCAGAAACCTGAACACTGAAGCTTTCTTT
TRBJ2-5 | TRBV7-2 | TRBD2 | . | CASSLRREGVETQYF | TGTGCCAGCAGCTTAAGGCGGGAGGGCGTGGAGACCCAGTACTTC
TRBJ2-1 | TRBV5-1 | . | few | CASSLKGVGFNEQFF | TGCGCCAGCAGCTTGAAGGGGGTGGGTTTCAATGAGCAGTTCTTC
TRBJ2-5 | TRBV7-2 | . | . | CATRTNQETQYF | TGTGCCACAAGGACTAACCAAGAGACCCAGTACTTC
TRBJ1-3 | TRBV4-2 | . | . | CASSQGEISGNTIYF | TGTGCCAGCAGCCAAGGAGAGATTTCTGGAAACACCATATATTTT
TRBJ2-3 | TRBV12-3/TRBV12-4 | . | few | CASSLSSDTDTQYF | TGTGCCAGCAGTTTAAGTAGCGACACAGATACGCAGTATTTT
TRBJ1-5 | TRBV9 | . | . | CASSVGFSNQPQHF | TGTGCCAGCAGCGTAGGGTTTAGTAATCAGCCCCAGCATTTT
TRBJ2-7 | TRBV11-2 | . | many | CASSRNGLEQYF | TGTGCCAGCAGCCGTAACGGGTTAGAGCAGTACTTC
TRBJ2-7 | TRBV6-2/TRBV6-3 | . | . | CASSKQTYEQYF | TGTGCCAGCAGCAAACAAACCTACGAGCAGTACTTC
TRBJ2-3 | TRBV15 | . | few | CATSRDGITDTQYF | TGTGCCACCAGCAGAGACGGTATCACAGATACGCAGTATTTT
TRBJ2-7 | TRBV12-3/TRBV12-4 | TRBD1 | . | CASSSLHRDRGHPYF | TGTGCCAGCAGTTCTCTCCACCGGGACAGGGGGCATCCGTACTTC
TRBJ2-5 | TRBV7-9 | . | few | CASSEPPQVHLETQYF | TGTGCCAGCAGCGAACCCCCCCAGGTACACCTTGAGACCCAGTACTTC
TRBJ1-5 | TRBV20-1 | . | . | CSARAPGNQPQHF | TGCAGTGCTAGAGCCCCAGGCAATCAGCCCCAGCATTTT
TRBJ2-4 | TRBV5-1 | TRBD2 | few | CASSLASGVKKNIQYF | TGCGCCAGCAGCTTGGCTAGCGGAGTCAAGAAAAACATTCAGTACTTC
TRBJ2-5 | TRBV6-7 | . | . | CASASGTFQETQYF | TGTGCAAGCGCGTCCGGGACATTCCAAGAGACCCAGTACTTC
TRBJ2-1 | TRBV15 | . | . | CATSRTLGLGNEQFF | TGTGCCACCAGCAGAACTCTGGGACTCGGCAATGAGCAGTTCTTC
TRBJ2-1 | TRBV20-1 | TRBD2 | few | CSARSGTISYNEQFF | TGCAGTGCTCGCAGCGGGACTATCTCCTACAATGAGCAGTTCTTC
TRBJ2-3 | TRBV7-2 | . | few | CASSLAGLETDTQYF | TGTGCCAGCAGCTTAGCGGGTCTAGAAACAGATACGCAGTATTTT
TRBJ1-4 | TRBV3-1 | . | few | CASSPMGEKLFF | TGTGCCAGCAGCCCAATGGGGGAAAAACTGTTTTTT